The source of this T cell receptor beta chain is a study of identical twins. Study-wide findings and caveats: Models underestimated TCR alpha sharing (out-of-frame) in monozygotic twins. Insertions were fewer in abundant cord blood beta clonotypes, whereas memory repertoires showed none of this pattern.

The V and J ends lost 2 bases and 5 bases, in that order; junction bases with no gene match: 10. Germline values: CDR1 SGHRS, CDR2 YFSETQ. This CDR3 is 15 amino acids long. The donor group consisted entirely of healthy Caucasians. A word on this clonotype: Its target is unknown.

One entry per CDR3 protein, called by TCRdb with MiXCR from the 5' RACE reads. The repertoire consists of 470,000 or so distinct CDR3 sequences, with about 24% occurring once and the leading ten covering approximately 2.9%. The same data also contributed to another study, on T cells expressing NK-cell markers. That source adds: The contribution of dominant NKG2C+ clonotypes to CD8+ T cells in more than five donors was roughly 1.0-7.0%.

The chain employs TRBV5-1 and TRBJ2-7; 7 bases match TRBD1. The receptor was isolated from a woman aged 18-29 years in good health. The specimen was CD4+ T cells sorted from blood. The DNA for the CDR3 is TGCGCCAGCAGCTTATCCCCGGGACAGCAAAACGAGCAGTACTTC. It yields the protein CASSLSPGQQNEQYF.